The 5 T cell receptor beta chains reported below all come from one sample, sequenced in a study of vaccination and CD4 T cells after COVID-19. The Oncomine TCR Beta short-read assay generated sequence data from the DNA of cultured CD4+ T cells. Each CDR3 protein is one row after TCRdb ran MiXCR on the PCR reads. The data show 17,000 or so distinct CDR3 sequences, roughly 45% seen once. Documented treatment: roughly ten-day PBMC culture with coronavirus spike peptide pools or control peptides (ViraFEST assay). Antigens of these TCRs are unknown. Specimen: CD4+ T cells from blood, cultured in vitro, collected before SARS-CoV-2 vaccination. These receptors were collected from a human donor who had recovered from COVID-19.

V gene TRBV6-1 combines with J gene TRBJ1-6; 9 positions agree with TRBD1. Germline V CDR1 and CDR2: MNHNS, SASEGT. The CDR3 sequence is 16 residues long. J was trimmed by 10 bases and V by 5 bases; bases with no gene match: 12. CDR3 nucleotides: TGTGCCAGCAGTATAGCCCGCGGGACAGGGCGCTCACCCCTCCACTTT. Its translation: CASSIARGTGRSPLHF.

V is TRBV19 and J is TRBJ2-5; TRBD2 matches at 10 bases. The junction had 11 bases not matched to a gene; V was cut back by 3 bases and J by 1 base. Germline V gene sequence: CDR1 LNHDA, CDR2 SQIVND (reference sequence). This CDR3 has 18 amino acids. The CDR3 region has the DNA TGTGCCAGTAGTATTGCGGTAGCGGGAGGTAGTGGCCAAGAGACCCAGTACTTC. Protein product: CASSIAVAGGSGQETQYF.

The chain couples TRBV30 to TRBJ2-7; TRBD1 matches at 8 bases. J gave up 3 bases and V 4 bases, and 14 bases lay outside the gene matches. Germline assignment: CDR1 GTSNPN and CDR2 SVGIG (reference sequence). This CDR3 is built from 16 residues. CDR3 region: CAWNPGQGEWSYEQYF. CDR3 nucleotides: TGTGCCTGGAACCCCGGACAGGGAGAGTGGAGCTACGAGCAGTACTTC.

The chain employs TRBV6-5 and TRBJ1-2; weak D call: TRBD1 (5 bases). Germline-derived CDR1 and CDR2 are MNHEY and SVGAGI. The V end lost 0 bases, the J end lost 4 bases, and 15 bases lay between the germline ends. CDR3 length equals 16 residues. The CDR3 here is CASSYSNLGRPYGYTF. The CDR3 coding sequence is TGTGCCAGCAGTTACTCGAATCTGGGACGGCCCTATGGCTACACCTTC.

This clonotype has more than one count but fewer than ten. This chain joins TRBV19 and TRBJ1-5; the D gene is possibly TRBD1 (6 bases). The V end was cut by 5 bases, the J end by 8 bases, with 13 bases between. The CDR3 runs to 13 residues. Per the germline V gene, CDR1 is LNHDA and CDR2 is SQIVND (reference sequence). CDR3 nucleotide sequence: TGTGCCAGTAGTCAGACCAGGGGAGAGCCCCAGCATTTT. Protein: CASSQTRGEPQHF. The full variable domain, its missing parts supplied by reference TRBV19 and TRBJ1-5, is DGGITQSPKYLFRKEGQNVTLSCEQNLNHDAMYWYRQDPGQGLRLIYYSQIVNDFQKGDIAEGYSVSREKKESFPLTVTSAQKNPTAFYLCASSQTRGEPQHFGDGTRLSIL.